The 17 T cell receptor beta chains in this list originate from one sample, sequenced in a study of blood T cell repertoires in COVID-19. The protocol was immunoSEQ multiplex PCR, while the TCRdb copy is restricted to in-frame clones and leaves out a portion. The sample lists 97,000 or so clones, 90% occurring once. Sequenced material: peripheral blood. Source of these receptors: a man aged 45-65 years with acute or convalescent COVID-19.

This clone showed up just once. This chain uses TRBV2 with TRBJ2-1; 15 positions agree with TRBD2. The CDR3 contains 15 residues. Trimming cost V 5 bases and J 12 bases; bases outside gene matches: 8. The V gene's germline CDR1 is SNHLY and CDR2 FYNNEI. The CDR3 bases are TGTGCCAGCAGTCCAGGGACTAGCGGGAGGACTCCGCAGTTCTTC. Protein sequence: CASSPGTSGRTPQFF.

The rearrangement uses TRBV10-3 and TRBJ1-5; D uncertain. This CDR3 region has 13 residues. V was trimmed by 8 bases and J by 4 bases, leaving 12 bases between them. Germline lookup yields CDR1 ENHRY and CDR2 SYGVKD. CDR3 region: CAIGVEANQPQHF. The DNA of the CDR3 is TGTGCCATCGGGGTGGAGGCGAATCAGCCCCAGCATTTT.

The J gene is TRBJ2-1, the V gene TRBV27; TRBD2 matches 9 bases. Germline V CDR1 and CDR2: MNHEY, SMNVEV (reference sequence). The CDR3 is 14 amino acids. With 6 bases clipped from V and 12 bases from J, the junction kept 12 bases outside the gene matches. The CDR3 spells CASSPRLAGRVQFF. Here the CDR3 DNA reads TGTGCCAGCAGCCCGCGCCTAGCGGGAAGGGTGCAGTTCTTC.

The CDR3 bases are TGCAGCGTTGAAGATCTCCTAGCGGGAGTGGAGACCCAGTACTTC. It yields the protein CSVEDLLAGVETQYF. V gene TRBV29-1 combines with J gene TRBJ2-5; 10 bases fit TRBD2. V lost 0 bases, J lost 5 bases, and 6 bases stayed unmatched. Looked up from germline, CDR1 is SQVTM and CDR2 is ANQGSEA. The CDR3 loop spans 15 amino acids.

DNA for the CDR3: TGTGCCAGCAGCCAGCCGGCTAGCGGATACAATGAGCAGTTCTTC. Translation: CASSQPASGYNEQFF. V is TRBV3-1 (or the pseudogene TRBV3-2) and J is TRBJ2-1, with 7 bases lining up with TRBD2. Looked up from germline, CDR1 is LGHDT and CDR2 is YNNKEL (reference sequence). This CDR3 has 15 residues. V was clipped by 3 bases and J by 4 bases; unmatched bases: 6.

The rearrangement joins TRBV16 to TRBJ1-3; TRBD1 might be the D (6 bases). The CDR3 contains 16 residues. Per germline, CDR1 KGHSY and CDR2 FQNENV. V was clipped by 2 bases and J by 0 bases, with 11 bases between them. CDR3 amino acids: CASSQPWTASGNTIYF. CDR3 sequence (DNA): TGTGCCAGCAGCCAACCGTGGACAGCCTCTGGAAACACCATATATTTT.

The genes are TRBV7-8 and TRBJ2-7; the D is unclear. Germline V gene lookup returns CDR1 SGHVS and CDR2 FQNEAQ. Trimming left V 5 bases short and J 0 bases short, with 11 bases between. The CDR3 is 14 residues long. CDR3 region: CASSPSLSSYEQYF. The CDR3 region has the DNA TGTGCCAGCAGCCCAAGTCTTAGCTCCTACGAGCAGTACTTC. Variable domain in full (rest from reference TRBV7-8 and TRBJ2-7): GAGVSQSPRYKVAKRGQDVALRCDPISGHVSLFWYQQALGQGPEFLTYFQNEAQLDKSGLPSDRFFAERPEGSVSTLKIQRTQQEDSAVYLCASSPSLSSYEQYFGPGTRLTVT.

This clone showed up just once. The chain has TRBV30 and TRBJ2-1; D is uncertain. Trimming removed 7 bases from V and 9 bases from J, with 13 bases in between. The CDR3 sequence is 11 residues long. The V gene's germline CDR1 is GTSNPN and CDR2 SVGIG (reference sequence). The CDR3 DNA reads TGTGCCTTGGGCCGGATATCTGAGCAGTTCTTC. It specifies CALGRISEQFF.

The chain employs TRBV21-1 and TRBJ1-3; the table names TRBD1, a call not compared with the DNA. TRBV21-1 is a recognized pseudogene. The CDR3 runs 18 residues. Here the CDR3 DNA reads TGTGCCAGCAGCAAAGAATTCTATGATCCGGGACAGGGGGCGTACATATATTTT. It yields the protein CASSKEFYDPGQGAYIYF.

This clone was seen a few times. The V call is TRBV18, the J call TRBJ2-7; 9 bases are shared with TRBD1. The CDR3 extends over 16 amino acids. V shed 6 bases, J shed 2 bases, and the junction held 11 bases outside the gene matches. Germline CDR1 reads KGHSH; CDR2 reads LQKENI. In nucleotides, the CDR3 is TGTGCCAGCTCGTCAACCGGGACAGGGAGGCCCTACGAGCAGTACTTC. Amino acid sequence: CASSSTGTGRPYEQYF. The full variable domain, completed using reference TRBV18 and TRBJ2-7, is NAGVMQNPRHLVRRRGQEARLRCSPMKGHSHVYWYRQLPEEGLKFMVYLQKENIIDESGMPKERFSAEFPKEGPSILRIQQVVRGDSAAYFCASSSTGTGRPYEQYFGPGTRLTVT.

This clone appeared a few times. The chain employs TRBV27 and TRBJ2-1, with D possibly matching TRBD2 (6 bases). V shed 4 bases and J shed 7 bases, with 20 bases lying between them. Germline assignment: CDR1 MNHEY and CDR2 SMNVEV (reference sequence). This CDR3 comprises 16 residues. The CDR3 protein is CASSSLLAGSKNEQFF. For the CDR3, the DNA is TGTGCCAGCAGTTCCCTCCTGGCGGGATCAAAAAATGAGCAGTTCTTC.

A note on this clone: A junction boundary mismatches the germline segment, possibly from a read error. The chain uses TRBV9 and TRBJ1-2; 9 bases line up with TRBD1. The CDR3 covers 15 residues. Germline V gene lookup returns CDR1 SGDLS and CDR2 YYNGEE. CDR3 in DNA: TGTGCCAGCAGCACCCTGGGGACAGGGAACTATGACTACACCTTC. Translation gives CASSTLGTGNYDYTF.

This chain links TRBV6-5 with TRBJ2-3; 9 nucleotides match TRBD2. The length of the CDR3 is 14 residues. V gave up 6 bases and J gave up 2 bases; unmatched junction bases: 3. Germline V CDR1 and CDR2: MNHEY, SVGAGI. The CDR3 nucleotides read TGTGCCAGCAGACTAGCGGGCCTCACAGATACGCAGTATTTT. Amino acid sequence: CASRLAGLTDTQYF.

CDR3 DNA: TGCGCCAGCAGCCCACAGGGACGAAGCAATCAGCCCCAGCATTTT. The encoded protein is CASSPQGRSNQPQHF. The chain has TRBV5-1 and TRBJ1-5; the D gene is possibly TRBD1 (6 bases). The CDR3 has 15 residues. Germline V CDR1 and CDR2: SGHRS, YFSETQ. Trimming left V 4 bases short and J 1 base short, with 12 bases between.

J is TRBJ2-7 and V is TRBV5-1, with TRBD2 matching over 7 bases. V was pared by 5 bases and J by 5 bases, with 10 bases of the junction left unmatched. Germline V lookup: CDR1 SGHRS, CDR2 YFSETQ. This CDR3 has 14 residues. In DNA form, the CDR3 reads TGCGCCAGCAGTGACTTGGCGGGAGCAGACGAGCAGTACTTC. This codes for CASSDLAGADEQYF.

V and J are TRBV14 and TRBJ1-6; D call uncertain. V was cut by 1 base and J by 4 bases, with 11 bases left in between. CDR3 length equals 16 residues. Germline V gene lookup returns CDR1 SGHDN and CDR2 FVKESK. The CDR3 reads CASSQVGPVYNSPLHF. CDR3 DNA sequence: TGTGCCAGCAGCCAAGTTGGTCCGGTTTATAATTCACCCCTCCACTTT.

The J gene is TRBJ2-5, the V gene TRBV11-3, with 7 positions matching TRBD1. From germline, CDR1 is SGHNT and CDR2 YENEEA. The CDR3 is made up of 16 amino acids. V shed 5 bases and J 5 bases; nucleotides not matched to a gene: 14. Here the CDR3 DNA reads TGTGCCAGCAGCCCGTACGACAGGGCTGTAGGGGAGACCCAGTACTTC. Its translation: CASSPYDRAVGETQYF.